Following are 15 T cell receptor beta chains from one sample sequenced in a study of siplizumab effects on memory and regulatory T cells. TCRdb's table, derived via immunoSEQ multiplex PCR, lists solely in-frame clones and lacks some. Seen here are about 100,000 clones, approximately 90% observed once, and the top ten hold 1% to 1.3%. Sequencing used CD4+ T cells sorted from blood. The receptors originated from a human donor in good health.

Only one count was recorded for this clone. CDR3 nucleotide sequence: TGTGCCACCAGCAGAGGAGGGGCAGGGAGGGTAGGTCAGCCCCAGCATTTT. Translating gives CATSRGGAGRVGQPQHF. The rearrangement joins TRBV15 to TRBJ1-5; D is possibly TRBD1 (5 bases). Trimming took 1 base from V and 6 from J, leaving 19 bases between them. Germline CDR1 is LNHNV and CDR2 is YYDKDF (reference sequence). The CDR3 has 17 residues. The full variable domain, completed using reference TRBV15 and TRBJ1-5, is DAMVIQNPRYQVTQFGKPVTLSCSQTLNHNVMYWYQQKSSQAPKLLFHYYDKDFNNEADTPDNFQSRRPNTSFCFLDIRSPGLGDTAMYLCATSRGGAGRVGQPQHFGDGTRLSIL.

This clone was seen just once. The chain recombines TRBV5-6 with TRBJ2-7; D not resolved. This CDR3 contains 14 residues. From germline, CDR1 is SGHDT and CDR2 YYEEEE. Trimming took off 4 bases at V and 2 bases at J, with 13 bases between the two ends. CDR3: CASSLGGLTYEQYF. The CDR3 DNA sequence: TGTGCCAGCAGCCTCGGCGGATTAACCTACGAGCAGTACTTC.

The chain recombines TRBV19 with TRBJ2-7; 7 nucleotides agree with TRBD1. The CDR3 is 14 residues long. The trim removed 4 bases at V and 7 bases at J, leaving 10 bases unmatched. The germline gives CDR1 LNHDA, CDR2 SQIVND (reference sequence). The CDR3 spells CASSKPGQPVEQYF. The CDR3 region has the DNA TGTGCCAGTAGTAAACCGGGACAGCCAGTGGAGCAGTACTTC.

V gene TRBV19 combines with J gene TRBJ1-2, with a weak D call TRBD1 (6 bases). Germline assignment: CDR1 LNHDA and CDR2 SQIVND (reference sequence). The germline V and J ends were trimmed by 4 bases and 2 bases, with 17 bases remaining between them. The CDR3 contains 16 residues. The CDR3 here is CASSKTGRASNYGYTF. The CDR3 nucleotides read TGTGCCAGTAGTAAAACAGGGAGGGCTTCGAACTATGGCTACACCTTC.

This chain joins TRBV9 and TRBJ2-2; D remains unclear. V gave up 4 bases and J gave up 7 bases, with 11 bases separating them. CDR1 is SGDLS and CDR2 is YYNGEE in the germline V gene. The CDR3 length is 13 residues. CDR3 DNA: TGTGCCAGCAGCACCGTTTCGGGCGGGGAGCTGTTTTTT. Encoded protein: CASSTVSGGELFF.

This clone is a singleton in its sample. J is TRBJ2-1 and V is TRBV18; D call uncertain. The V and J ends lost 3 bases and 9 bases respectively, with 6 bases between them. The CDR3 sequence is 11 residues long. Looked up from germline, CDR1 is KGHSH and CDR2 is LQKENI. CDR3 protein: CASSPLGEQFF. For the CDR3, the DNA is TGTGCCAGCTCACCCTTAGGTGAGCAGTTCTTC.

This sequence joins TRBV19 and TRBJ2-1; TRBD1 matches at 10 bases. The V gene's germline CDR1 is LNHDA and CDR2 SQIVND (reference sequence). The CDR3 covers 13 residues. After removal of 6 bases from V and 7 bases from J, the junction contained 3 bases not matched to a gene. For the CDR3, the DNA is TGTGCCAGTAGATGGACAGGGGGTAATGAGCAGTTCTTC. This gives the protein CASRWTGGNEQFF.

Written as DNA, the CDR3 is TGCGCCAGCAGCTTGGCCATTTCAGGGGGCCAAAACATTCAGTACTTC. Translated, it gives CASSLAISGGQNIQYF. This sequence joins TRBV5-1 and TRBJ2-4, with 8 bases fitting TRBD1. With 0 bases clipped from V and 5 bases from J, the junction kept 7 bases outside the gene matches. Germline CDR1 reads SGHRS; CDR2 reads YFSETQ. The CDR3 runs 16 residues. The complete variable domain, with remaining parts taken from reference TRBV5-1 and TRBJ2-4, reads KAGVTQTPRYLIKTRGQQVTLSCSPISGHRSVSWYQQTPGQGLQFLFEYFSETQRNKGNFPGRFSGRQFSNSRSEMNVSTLELGDSALYLCASSLAISGGQNIQYFGAGTRLSVL.

The genes are TRBV7-8 and TRBJ2-5; D is possibly TRBD1 or TRBD2 (5 bases each). This CDR3 has 14 residues. CDR1 is SGHVS and CDR2 is FQNEAQ in the germline V gene. The germline V and J ends were trimmed by 5 bases and 5 bases, with 15 bases remaining between them. The CDR3 nucleotides are TGTGCCAGCAGCCGAATGGGACGTAGGGAGACCCAGTACTTC. Translated: CASSRMGRRETQYF. The full variable domain, completed using reference TRBV7-8 and TRBJ2-5, is GAGVSQSPRYKVAKRGQDVALRCDPISGHVSLFWYQQALGQGPEFLTYFQNEAQLDKSGLPSDRFFAERPEGSVSTLKIQRTQQEDSAVYLCASSRMGRRETQYFGPGTRLLVL.

Turning to this clone: The sample carries other DNA sequences with the same CDR3. The genes are TRBV7-9 and TRBJ2-5; no clear D gene. CDR3 size: 11 residues. CDR1 is SEHNR, CDR2 FQNEAQ, per germline (reference sequence). The V end lost 2 bases, the J end lost 5 bases, and 3 bases lay between the germline ends. The CDR3 sequence: CASSLSETQYF. The CDR3 bases are TGTGCCAGCAGCTTAAGTGAGACCCAGTACTTC.

This clone was observed once. V gene TRBV10-1 combines with J gene TRBJ2-1, with 10 bases identical to TRBD2. CDR1 is WNHNN and CDR2 is SYGVQD in the germline V gene (reference sequence). The CDR3 loop spans 19 amino acids. The V and J ends lost 0 bases and 3 bases, in that order; junction bases with no gene match: 11. CDR3 sequence: CASSESGLAGDRLYNEQFF. In DNA, the CDR3 is TGCGCCAGCAGTGAGTCTGGTCTAGCGGGAGACCGTCTCTACAATGAGCAGTTCTTC.

The gene calls are TRBV18 and TRBJ2-5, with a tentative D call TRBD1 (6 bases). The CDR3 runs 15 residues. The germline gives CDR1 KGHSH, CDR2 LQKENI. Trimming took off 1 base at V and 5 bases at J, with 14 bases between the two ends. CDR3 sequence: CASSPHNRATETQYF. DNA of the CDR3: TGTGCCAGCTCACCACATAACAGGGCTACGGAGACCCAGTACTTC.

The V call is TRBV7-2, the J call TRBJ2-7, with D uncertain. Germline lookup yields CDR1 SGHTA and CDR2 FQGNSA. This CDR3 region has 12 residues. V lost 1 base, J lost 4 bases, and 5 bases lay in between. The CDR3 bases are TGTGCCAGCAGCTTAGTAGGGTACGAGCAGTACTTC. This gives the protein CASSLVGYEQYF.

The chain links TRBV28 to TRBJ1-5, with 9 bases lining up with TRBD1. Trimming at V came to 6 bases and at J to 3 bases, leaving 6 bases not matched to a gene. CDR3 size: 15 residues. Germline CDR1 and CDR2: MDHEN and SYDVKM. The CDR3: CASRLRDRDNQPQHF. In DNA form, the CDR3 reads TGTGCCAGCAGACTTAGGGACAGGGACAATCAGCCCCAGCATTTT.

The chain is built from TRBV11-3 and TRBJ1-5; D is possibly TRBD1 (6 bases). V was shortened by 6 bases and J by 1 base, with 19 bases between the two germline ends. From germline, CDR1 is SGHNT and CDR2 YENEEA. The CDR3 spans 17 residues. The CDR3 DNA is TGTGCCAGCAGGACCACTAGCAGGGGAGTAAGCAATCAGCCCCAGCATTTT. This encodes CASRTTSRGVSNQPQHF.